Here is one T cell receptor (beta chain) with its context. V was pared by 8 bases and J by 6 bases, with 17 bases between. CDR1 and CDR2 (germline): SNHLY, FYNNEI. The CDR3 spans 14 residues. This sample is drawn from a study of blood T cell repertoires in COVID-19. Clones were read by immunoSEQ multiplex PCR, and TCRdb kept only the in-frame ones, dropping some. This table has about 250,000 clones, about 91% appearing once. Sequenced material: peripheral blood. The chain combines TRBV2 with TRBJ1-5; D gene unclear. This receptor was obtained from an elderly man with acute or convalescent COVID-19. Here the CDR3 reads CASAVTREVQPQHF. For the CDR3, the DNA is TGTGCCAGCGCGGTCACAAGAGAAGTTCAGCCCCAGCATTTT.